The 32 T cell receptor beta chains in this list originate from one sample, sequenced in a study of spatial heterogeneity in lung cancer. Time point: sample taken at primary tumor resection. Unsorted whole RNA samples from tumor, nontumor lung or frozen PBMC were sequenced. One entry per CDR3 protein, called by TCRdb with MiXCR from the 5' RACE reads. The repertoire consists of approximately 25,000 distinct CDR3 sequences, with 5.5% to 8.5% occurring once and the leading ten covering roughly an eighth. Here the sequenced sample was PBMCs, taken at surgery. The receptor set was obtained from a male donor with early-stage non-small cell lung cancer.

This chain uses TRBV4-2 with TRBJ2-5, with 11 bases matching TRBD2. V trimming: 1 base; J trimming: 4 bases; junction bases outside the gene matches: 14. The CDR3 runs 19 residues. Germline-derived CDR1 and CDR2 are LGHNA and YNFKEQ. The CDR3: CASSQARTSGSSGRETQYF. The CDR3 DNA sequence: TGTGCCAGCAGCCAAGCGAGAACTAGCGGGAGTTCTGGGAGAGAGACCCAGTACTTC.

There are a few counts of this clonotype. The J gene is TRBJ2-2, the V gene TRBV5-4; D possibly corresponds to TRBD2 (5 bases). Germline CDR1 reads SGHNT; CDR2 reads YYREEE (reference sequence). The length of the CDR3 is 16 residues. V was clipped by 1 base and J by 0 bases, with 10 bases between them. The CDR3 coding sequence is TGTGCCAGCAGCTTGAAGACGGGAACGAACACCGGGGAGCTGTTTTTT. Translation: CASSLKTGTNTGELFF.

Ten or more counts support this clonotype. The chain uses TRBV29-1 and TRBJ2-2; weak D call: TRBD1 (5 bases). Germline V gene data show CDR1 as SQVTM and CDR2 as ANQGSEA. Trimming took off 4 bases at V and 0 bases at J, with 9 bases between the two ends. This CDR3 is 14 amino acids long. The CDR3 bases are TGCAGCGTTGCTACAGGCACGAACACCGGGGAGCTGTTTTTT. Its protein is CSVATGTNTGELFF.

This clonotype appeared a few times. The CDR3 nucleotides read TGCAGTGCTAGAGACCAGGCGGACACCGGGGAGCTGTTTTTT. It yields the protein CSARDQADTGELFF. The chain uses TRBV20-1 and TRBJ2-2; no firm D call. Germline CDR1 reads DFQATT; CDR2 reads SNEGSKA (reference sequence). The ends were cut back, 0 bases at V and 3 bases at J, with 8 bases in the middle. The CDR3 contains 14 residues.

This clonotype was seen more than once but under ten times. In DNA, the CDR3 is TGTGCCAGCAGCTCGAAGAGGGCTGAGCAGTTCTTC. Protein: CASSSKRAEQFF. This chain connects TRBV5-4 to TRBJ2-1; tentative D call: TRBD2 (5 bases). Germline V gives CDR1 SGHNT, CDR2 YYREEE (reference sequence). V dropped 3 bases and J dropped 9 bases, with 10 bases sitting between them. The CDR3 has 12 residues.

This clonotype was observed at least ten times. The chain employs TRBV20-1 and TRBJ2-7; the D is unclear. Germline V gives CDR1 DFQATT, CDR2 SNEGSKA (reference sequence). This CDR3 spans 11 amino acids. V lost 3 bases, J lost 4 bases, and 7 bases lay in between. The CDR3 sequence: CSARVQYEQYF. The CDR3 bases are TGCAGTGCTAGGGTACAGTACGAGCAGTACTTC.

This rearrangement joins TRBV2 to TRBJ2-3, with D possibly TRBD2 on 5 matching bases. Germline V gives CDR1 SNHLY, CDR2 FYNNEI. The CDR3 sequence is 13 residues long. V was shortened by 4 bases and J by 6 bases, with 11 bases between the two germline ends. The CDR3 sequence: CASSVRGFDTQYF. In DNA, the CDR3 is TGTGCCAGCAGTGTACGCGGGTTTGATACGCAGTATTTT. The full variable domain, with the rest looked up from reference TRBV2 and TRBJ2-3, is EPEVTQTPSHQVTQMGQEVILRCVPISNHLYFYWYRQILGQKVEFLVSFYNNEISEKSEIFDDQFSVERPDGSNFTLKIRSTKLEDSAMYFCASSVRGFDTQYFGPGTRLTVL.

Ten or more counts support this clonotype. The CDR3 loop reads CASSADRGDTEAFF. DNA for the CDR3: TGTGCCAGCAGTGCGGACAGGGGTGACACTGAAGCTTTCTTT. The chain couples TRBV6-1 to TRBJ1-1, with 9 bases fitting TRBD1. V dropped 4 bases and J dropped 3; count of bases not matched to a gene: 3. The CDR3 has 14 amino acids. CDR1 is MNHNS and CDR2 is SASEGT in the germline V gene.

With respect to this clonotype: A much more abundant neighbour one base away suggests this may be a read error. The CDR3 nucleotides read TGTGTCAGCAGTCGTCCCCAAGGTGCCGGGGAGCTGTTTTTT. This sequence encodes CVSSRPQGAGELFF. The chain recombines TRBV14 with TRBJ2-2; D gene ambiguous. Germline CDR1 reads SGHDN; CDR2 reads FVKESK. CDR3 length equals 14 residues.

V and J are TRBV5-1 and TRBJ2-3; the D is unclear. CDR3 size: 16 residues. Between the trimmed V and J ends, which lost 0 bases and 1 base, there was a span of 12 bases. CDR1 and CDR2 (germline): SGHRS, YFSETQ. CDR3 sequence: CASSLGRFWGTDTQYF. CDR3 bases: TGCGCCAGCAGCTTGGGGCGATTCTGGGGCACAGATACGCAGTATTTT.

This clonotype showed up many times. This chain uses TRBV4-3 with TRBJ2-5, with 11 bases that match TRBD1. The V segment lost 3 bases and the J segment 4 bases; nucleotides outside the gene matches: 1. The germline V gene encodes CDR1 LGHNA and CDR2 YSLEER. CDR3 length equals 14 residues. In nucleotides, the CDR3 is TGCGCCAGCAGCCACGGACAGGGGGCAGAGACCCAGTACTTC. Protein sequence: CASSHGQGAETQYF.

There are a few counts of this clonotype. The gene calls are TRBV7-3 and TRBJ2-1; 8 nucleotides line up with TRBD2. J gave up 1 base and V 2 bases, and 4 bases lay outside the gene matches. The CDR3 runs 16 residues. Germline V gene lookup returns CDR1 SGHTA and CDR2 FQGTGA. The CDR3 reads CASSLRREVSYNEQFF. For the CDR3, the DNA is TGTGCCAGCAGCTTACGGCGGGAGGTTTCCTACAATGAGCAGTTCTTC.

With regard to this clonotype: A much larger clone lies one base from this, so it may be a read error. This CDR3 reads CASSPIWGEKTNTEAFF. The CDR3 nucleotides are TGTGCCAGCAGCCCAATCTGGGGCGAGAAGACGAACACTGAAGCTTTCTTT. This chain joins TRBV11-2 and TRBJ1-1; TRBD1 might be the D (5 bases). In germline, CDR1 is SGHAT, CDR2 FQNNGV. The CDR3 extends over 17 amino acids. The germline V and J ends were trimmed by 5 bases and 1 base, with 20 bases remaining between them.

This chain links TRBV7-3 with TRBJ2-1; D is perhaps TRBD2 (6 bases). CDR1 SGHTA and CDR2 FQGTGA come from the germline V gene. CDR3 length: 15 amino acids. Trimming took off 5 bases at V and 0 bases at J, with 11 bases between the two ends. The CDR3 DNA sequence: TGTGCCAGCAGCCCCCGGGGGAGCTCCTACAATGAGCAGTTCTTC. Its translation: CASSPRGSSYNEQFF.

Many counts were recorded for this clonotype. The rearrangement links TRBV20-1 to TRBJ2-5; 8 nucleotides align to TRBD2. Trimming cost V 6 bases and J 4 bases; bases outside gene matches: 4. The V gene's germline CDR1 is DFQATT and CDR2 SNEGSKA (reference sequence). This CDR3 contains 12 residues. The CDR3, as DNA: TGCAGTGCAGCGGGACTAGGAGAGACCCAGTACTTC. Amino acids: CSAAGLGETQYF.

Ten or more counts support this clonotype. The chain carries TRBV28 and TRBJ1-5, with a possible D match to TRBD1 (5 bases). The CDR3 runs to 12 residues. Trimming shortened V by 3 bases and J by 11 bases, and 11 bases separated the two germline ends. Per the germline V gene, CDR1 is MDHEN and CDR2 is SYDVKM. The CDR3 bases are TGTGCCAGCAGTTTGAGCCGGGGCGCCCAGCATTTT. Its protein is CASSLSRGAQHF.

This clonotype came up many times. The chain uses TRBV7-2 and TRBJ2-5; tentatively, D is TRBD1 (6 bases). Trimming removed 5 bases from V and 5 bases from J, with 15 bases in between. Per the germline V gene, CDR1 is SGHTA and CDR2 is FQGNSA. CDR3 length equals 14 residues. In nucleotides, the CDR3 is TGTGCCAGCAGCAACTCAGGGACAAGGGAGACCCAGTACTTC. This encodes CASSNSGTRETQYF.

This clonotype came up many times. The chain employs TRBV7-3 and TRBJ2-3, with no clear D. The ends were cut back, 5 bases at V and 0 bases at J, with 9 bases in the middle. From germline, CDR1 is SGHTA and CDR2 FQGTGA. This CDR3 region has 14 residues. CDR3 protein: CASSVDTSTDTQYF. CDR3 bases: TGTGCCAGCAGCGTAGACACTAGCACAGATACGCAGTATTTT.

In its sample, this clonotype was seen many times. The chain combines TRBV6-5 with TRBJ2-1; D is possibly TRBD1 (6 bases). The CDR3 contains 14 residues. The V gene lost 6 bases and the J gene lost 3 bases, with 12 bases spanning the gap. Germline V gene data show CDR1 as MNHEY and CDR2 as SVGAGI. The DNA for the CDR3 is TGTGCCAGCAGGCCGGGACACTACTACAATGAGCAGTTCTTC. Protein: CASRPGHYYNEQFF.

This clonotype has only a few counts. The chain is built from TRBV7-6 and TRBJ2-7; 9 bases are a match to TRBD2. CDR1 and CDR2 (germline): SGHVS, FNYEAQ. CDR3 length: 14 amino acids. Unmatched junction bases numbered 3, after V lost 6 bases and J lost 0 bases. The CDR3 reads CASSRLADSYEQYF. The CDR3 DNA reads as TGTGCCAGCAGTAGACTAGCGGACTCCTACGAGCAGTACTTC.

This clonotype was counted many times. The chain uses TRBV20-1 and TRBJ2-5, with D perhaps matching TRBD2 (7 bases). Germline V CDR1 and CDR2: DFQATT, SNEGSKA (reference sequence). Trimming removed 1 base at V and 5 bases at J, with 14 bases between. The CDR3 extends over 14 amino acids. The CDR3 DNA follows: TGCAGTGCTAGAGGAGGCGGGGGCCGGGAGACCCAGTACTTC. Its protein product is CSARGGGGRETQYF.

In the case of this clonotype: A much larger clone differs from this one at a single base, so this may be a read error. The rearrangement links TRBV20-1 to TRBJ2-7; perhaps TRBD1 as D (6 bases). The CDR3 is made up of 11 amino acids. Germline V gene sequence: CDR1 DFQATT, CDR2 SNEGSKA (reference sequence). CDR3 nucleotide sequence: TGCAGTACCTCGGACAGCCACGAGCTGTACGTC. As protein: CSTSDSHELYV.

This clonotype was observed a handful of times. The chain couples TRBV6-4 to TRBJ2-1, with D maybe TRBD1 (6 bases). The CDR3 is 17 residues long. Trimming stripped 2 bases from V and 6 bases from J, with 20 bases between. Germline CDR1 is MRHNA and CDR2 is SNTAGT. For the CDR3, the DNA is TGTGCCAGCAGTGACCCTAAGGGGGTAGGAGGAGGCAATGAGCAGTTCTTC. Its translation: CASSDPKGVGGGNEQFF.

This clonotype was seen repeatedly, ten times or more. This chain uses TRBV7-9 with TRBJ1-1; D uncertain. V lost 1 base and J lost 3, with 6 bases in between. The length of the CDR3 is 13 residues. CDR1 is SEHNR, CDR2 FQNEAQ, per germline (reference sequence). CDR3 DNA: TGTGCCAGCAGCTTAGGGATAGACACTGAAGCTTTCTTT. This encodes CASSLGIDTEAFF.

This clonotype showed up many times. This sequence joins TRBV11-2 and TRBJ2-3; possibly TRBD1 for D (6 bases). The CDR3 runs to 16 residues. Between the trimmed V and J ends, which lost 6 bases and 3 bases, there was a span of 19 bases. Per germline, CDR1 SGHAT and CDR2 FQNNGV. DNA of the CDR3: TGTGCCAGCAGGGCAACAGGGACGCACAATACAGATACGCAGTATTTT. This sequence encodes CASRATGTHNTDTQYF.

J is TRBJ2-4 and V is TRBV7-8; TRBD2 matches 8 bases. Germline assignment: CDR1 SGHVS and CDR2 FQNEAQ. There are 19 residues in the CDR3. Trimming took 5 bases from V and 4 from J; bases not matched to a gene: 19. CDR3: CASSAWGSRTSSSKNIQYF. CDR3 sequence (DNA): TGTGCCAGCAGCGCATGGGGGTCCCGGACTAGCAGTAGTAAAAACATTCAGTACTTC.

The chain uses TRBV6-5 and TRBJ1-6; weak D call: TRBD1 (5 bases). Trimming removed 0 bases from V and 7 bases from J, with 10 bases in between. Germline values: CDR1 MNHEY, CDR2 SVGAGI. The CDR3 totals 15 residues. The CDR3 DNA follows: TGTGCCAGCAGTTACTCGTCACAGGCCAATTCACCCCTCCACTTT. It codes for CASSYSSQANSPLHF.

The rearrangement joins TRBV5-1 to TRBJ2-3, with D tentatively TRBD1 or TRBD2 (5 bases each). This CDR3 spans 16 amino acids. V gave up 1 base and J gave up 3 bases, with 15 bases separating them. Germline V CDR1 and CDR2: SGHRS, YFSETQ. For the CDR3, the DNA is TGCGCCAGCAGCTTGTCCGGCACAGGCGGGACAGATACGCAGTATTTT. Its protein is CASSLSGTGGTDTQYF.

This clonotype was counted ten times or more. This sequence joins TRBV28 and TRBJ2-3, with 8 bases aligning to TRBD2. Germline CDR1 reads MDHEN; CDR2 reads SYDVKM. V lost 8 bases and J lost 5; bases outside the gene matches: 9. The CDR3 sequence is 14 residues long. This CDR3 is CASRPGGAKDTQYF. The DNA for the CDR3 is TGTGCCAGCCGTCCGGGGGGGGCGAAAGATACGCAGTATTTT.

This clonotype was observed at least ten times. CDR3 sequence: CASRPSSARGYGYTF. DNA for the CDR3: TGTGCCAGCAGACCCAGCTCCGCCCGGGGCTATGGCTACACCTTC. The chain employs TRBV28 and TRBJ1-2; no definite D call. From germline, CDR1 is MDHEN and CDR2 SYDVKM. The length of the CDR3 is 15 residues. V lost 6 bases to trimming and J lost 4 bases, with 18 bases between them.

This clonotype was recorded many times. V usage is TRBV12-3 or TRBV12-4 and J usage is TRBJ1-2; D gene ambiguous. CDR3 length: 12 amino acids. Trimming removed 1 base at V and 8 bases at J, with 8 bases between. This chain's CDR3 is CASSLDWTGYTF. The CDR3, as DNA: TGTGCCAGCAGTTTAGACTGGACGGGCTACACCTTC.

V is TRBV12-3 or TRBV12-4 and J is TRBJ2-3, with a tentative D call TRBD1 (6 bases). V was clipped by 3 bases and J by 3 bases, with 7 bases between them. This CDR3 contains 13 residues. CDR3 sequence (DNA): TGTGCCAGCAGTTTCGGACAGACAGATACGCAGTATTTT. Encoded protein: CASSFGQTDTQYF.